The subject of this entry is one T cell receptor (beta chain). This sample is part of a study of shared clonotypes between healthy human individuals. Germline V gene lookup returns CDR1 SGHRS and CDR2 YFSETQ. This CDR3 comprises 17 residues. With 1 base clipped from V and 3 bases from J, the junction kept 13 bases outside the gene matches. The naive CD8 subset, CD45RO-negative cells positively selected for CCR7, excluded terminally differentiated effector memory CD45RA+ cells. Repertoires were generated with immunoSEQ multiplex PCR, while TCRdb's copy carries only in-frame clones and drops some. Counted here are about 2.1 million clones, about 94% occurring once; the ten biggest clones make up more than 1.5%.

The rearrangement uses TRBV5-1 and TRBJ2-7; 7 bases line up with TRBD1. The sequenced sample consisted of naive CD8+ T cells from PBMCs. The receptor was isolated from a man between 18 and 35 years old in good health. Some clones in this sample may be carry-over from other donors' samples. The CDR3 region is CASSLSGRDRTIYEQYF. The DNA for the CDR3 is TGCGCCAGCAGCTTGAGTGGCCGGGACAGAACTATCTACGAGCAGTACTTC.